This paragraph reports one TCR beta chain. The antigen remains unidentified. This record comes from a study of long-term antiretroviral therapy in people with HIV. Study background: The oldest specimens predate the 2015 immediate-ART recommendation by about a decade.

Study-level findings and limits: Absence of data on ART adherence, viral resistance or therapy changes was noted. Transplant donor controls retained higher diversity, though diversity increased after ART. Against controls, HIV repertoires showed narrower ranges of CDR3 length.

Runs used v3.0 of the immunoSEQ assay and were done at survey level. Sequencing was performed with immunoSEQ multiplex PCR; in TCRdb, only in-frame clones are kept and a portion is missing. The sample carries about 15,000 clones, roughly 80% recorded once. The sequence derives from a man aged 40-49 years with HIV. This specimen consisted of unsorted PBMCs, obtained just before starting antiretroviral therapy.

CDR3 loop: CSVETLAKNIQYF. CDR3 coding DNA: TGCAGCGTTGAAACTCTAGCCAAAAACATTCAGTACTTC. The chain employs TRBV29-1 and TRBJ2-4, with D uncertain. V was shortened by 2 bases and J by 0 bases, with 5 bases between the two germline ends. Germline-derived CDR1 and CDR2 are SQVTM and ANQGSEA. The CDR3 has 13 amino acids.